This T cell receptor beta chain derives from a study of T cells after yellow fever vaccination. V lost 0 bases to trimming and J lost 4 bases, with 18 bases between them. CDR1 is MNHEY, CDR2 SVGEGT, per germline. CDR3 length equals 17 residues. The sample holds a few counts of this clonotype. Conversion of TCR transcripts into cDNA relied on 5'RACE template switching, which added a universal primer site and UMIs. TCRdb reprocessed the 5' RACE reads via MiXCR and lists one record per CDR3 protein. The top ten hold under 20% of the sample, which has about 330,000 distinct CDR3 sequences, 7% to 9% seen once.

V usage is TRBV6-2 or TRBV6-3 and J usage is TRBJ2-5, with a weak D call TRBD2 (6 bases). This TCR derives from a man younger than 30 who received the YFV17D yellow fever vaccine. The material sequenced was PBMCs, taken about 49 days after the first yellow fever vaccination. DNA of the CDR3: TGTGCCAGCAGTTACTCGACTAGAGTTCCGAAGCCAGAGACCCAGTACTTC. Protein: CASSYSTRVPKPETQYF.